One sample yielded the 6 T cell receptor beta chains listed below, sequenced in a study of blood T cell repertoires in COVID-19. The repertoire was sequenced with immunoSEQ multiplex PCR; TCRdb's copy has only in-frame clones and lacks some. Of roughly 230,000 clones in the sample, approximately 82% were seen once. Sequenced sample: peripheral blood. The source is a woman of 80 years or more with acute or convalescent COVID-19.

The sample holds one count of this clone. CDR3 amino acids: CASSSGGRSYEQYF. The CDR3 bases are TGCGCCAGCAGCTCAGGGGGAAGGTCCTACGAGCAGTACTTC. The gene calls are TRBV5-1 and TRBJ2-7; 7 nucleotides match TRBD1. This CDR3 region has 14 residues. V dropped 3 bases and J dropped 1; count of bases not matched to a gene: 4. Germline lookup yields CDR1 SGHRS and CDR2 YFSETQ.

The rearrangement links TRBV4-3 to TRBJ2-7; 7 positions match TRBD2. V dropped 2 bases and J dropped 2; count of bases not matched to a gene: 6. The V gene's germline CDR1 is LGHNA and CDR2 YSLEER. This CDR3 is built from 15 residues. CDR3 sequence (DNA): TGCGCCAGCAGCCAATCTTGGGACTATCCCTACGAGCAGTACTTC. Translating it yields CASSQSWDYPYEQYF.

This clone was counted a single time. This chain joins TRBV2 and TRBJ2-1; a possible D gene is TRBD1 (5 bases). The V and J ends lost 8 bases and 4 bases respectively, with 9 bases between them. The germline V gene encodes CDR1 SNHLY and CDR2 FYNNEI. The CDR3 loop spans 12 amino acids. The CDR3 DNA follows: TGTGCCAGCTGTTCAGGGTACAATGAGCAGTTCTTC. Amino acid sequence: CASCSGYNEQFF.

The chain uses TRBV7-3 and TRBJ2-1; a possible D gene is TRBD1 (7 bases). Deletions cut 3 bases from V and 4 bases from J, with 16 bases between. Germline V gene data show CDR1 as SGHTA and CDR2 as FQGTGA. The CDR3 loop spans 16 amino acids. As DNA, the CDR3 is TGTGCCAGCAGCTTGCCGGCAGGGGGAGGATACAATGAGCAGTTCTTC. Translating it yields CASSLPAGGGYNEQFF.

V and J are TRBV9 and TRBJ2-5; possibly TRBD2 for D (5 bases). Germline CDR1 is SGDLS and CDR2 is YYNGEE. V dropped 0 bases and J dropped 5 bases, with 14 bases sitting between them. There are 15 residues in the CDR3. CDR3 region: CASSVEWVEGETQYF. The CDR3 DNA sequence: TGTGCCAGCAGCGTAGAGTGGGTTGAGGGTGAGACCCAGTACTTC.

The rearrangement links TRBV6-2 or TRBV6-3 to TRBJ1-1; 9 positions agree with TRBD1. The trim removed 6 bases at V and 1 base at J, leaving 6 bases unmatched. CDR3 size: 15 residues. The germline CDR1 and CDR2 sequences are MNHEY and SVGEGT. The CDR3 bases are TGTGCCAGCAGCGACAGGACAGGGGAGAACACTGAAGCTTTCTTT. Translating gives CASSDRTGENTEAFF.